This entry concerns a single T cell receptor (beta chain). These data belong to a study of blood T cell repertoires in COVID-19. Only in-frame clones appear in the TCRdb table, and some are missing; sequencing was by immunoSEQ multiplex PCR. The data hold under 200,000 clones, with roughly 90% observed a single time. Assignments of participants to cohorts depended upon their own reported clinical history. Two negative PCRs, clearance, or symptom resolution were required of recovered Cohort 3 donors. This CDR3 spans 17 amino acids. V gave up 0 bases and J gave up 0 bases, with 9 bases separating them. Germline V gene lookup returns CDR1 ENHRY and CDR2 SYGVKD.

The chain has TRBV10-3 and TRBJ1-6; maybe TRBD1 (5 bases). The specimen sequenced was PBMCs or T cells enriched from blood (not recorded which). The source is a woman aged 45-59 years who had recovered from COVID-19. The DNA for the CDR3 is TGTGCCATCAGTGAGTCCGCAGGGAACTCCTATAATTCACCCCTCCACTTT. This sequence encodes CAISESAGNSYNSPLHF.